This TCR beta chain came from a study of Ad26.COV2.S vaccination and SARS-CoV-2 variants. Looking at the study overall: The trial was COV1001 and the donor's arm was Ad26.COV2.S.

Sequencing was performed with immunoSEQ multiplex PCR; in TCRdb, only in-frame clones are kept and a portion is missing. This table has around 320,000 clones, around 81% appearing once. This clone was seen only once. No antigen is known for it. The germline V gene has CDR1 SGHNT and CDR2 YENEEA. The length of the CDR3 is 15 residues. V was shortened by 4 bases and J by 0 bases, with 12 bases between the two germline ends. As for treatment: 15 to 20 received Ad26.COV2.S at low or high dose, single or two shots; about 5 received placebo; per-sample allocation not given. Sampling took place 63 days after the first vaccine or placebo injection. Study outcomes and limitations: Those who received the vaccine showed greater spike-specific TCR breadth than those given placebo.

The TCR sequence derives from a person between 18 and 65 years old who received the Ad26.COV2.S COVID-19 vaccine or a placebo. The chain is built from TRBV11-3 and TRBJ1-2, with TRBD1 as a possible D gene (5 bases). The sequencing used peripheral blood, collected in a trial of Ad26.COV2.S vaccine versus placebo. Here the CDR3 reads CASSSAGRSNYGYTF. In DNA, the CDR3 is TGTGCCAGCAGCTCAGCAGGGAGGTCTAACTATGGCTACACCTTC.